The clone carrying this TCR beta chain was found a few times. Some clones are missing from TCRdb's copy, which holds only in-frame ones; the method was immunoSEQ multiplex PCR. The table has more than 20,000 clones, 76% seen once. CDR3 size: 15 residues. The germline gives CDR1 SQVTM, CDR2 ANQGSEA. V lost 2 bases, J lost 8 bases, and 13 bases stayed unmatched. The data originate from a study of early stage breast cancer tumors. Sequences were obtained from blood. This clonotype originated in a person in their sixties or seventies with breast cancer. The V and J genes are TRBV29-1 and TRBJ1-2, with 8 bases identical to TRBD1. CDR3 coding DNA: TGCAGCGTTGAAATATCGGCAGGGGGCGTGGGGGGCTACACCTTC. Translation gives CSVEISAGGVGGYTF.